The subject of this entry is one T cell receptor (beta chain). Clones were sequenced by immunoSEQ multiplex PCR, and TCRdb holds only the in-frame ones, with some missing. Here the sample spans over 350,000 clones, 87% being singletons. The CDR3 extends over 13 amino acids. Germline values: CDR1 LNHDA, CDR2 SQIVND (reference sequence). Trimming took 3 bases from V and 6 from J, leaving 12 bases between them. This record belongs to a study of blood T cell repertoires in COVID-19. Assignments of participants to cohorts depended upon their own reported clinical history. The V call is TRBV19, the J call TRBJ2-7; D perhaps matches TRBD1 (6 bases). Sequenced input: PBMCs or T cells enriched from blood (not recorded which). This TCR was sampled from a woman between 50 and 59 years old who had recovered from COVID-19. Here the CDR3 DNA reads TGTGCCAGTAGTATCTCCAGGGGCGCCGAGCAGTACTTC. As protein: CASSISRGAEQYF.